A single sample gave rise to the 32 T cell receptor beta chains below, sequenced in a study of regulatory T cells in long-lasting Graves disease. Building the TCR beta libraries relied on iRepertoire HTBI primers, and CDR3 regions underwent Arm-PCR. TCRdb re-called the multiplex PCR reads with MiXCR, one entry per CDR3 protein. The sample shows 400,000 to 500,000 distinct CDR3 sequences, more than 20% of them seen only once. Indicated time point: persistent/refractory GD, antithyroid drugs over 5 years with positive TRAb. PBMC-extracted RNA yielded the TCR library. Sample: peripheral blood mononuclear cells (PBMCs), taken when the disease was refractory, from a patient treated with antithyroid drugs. These receptor sequences come from a female donor with Graves disease.

In DNA, the CDR3 is TGCGCCAGCAGCCCGCGGACGGTGAAAAACATTCAGTACTTC. It specifies CASSPRTVKNIQYF. The chain employs TRBV5-1 and TRBJ2-4; no firm D call. Trimming removed 4 bases at V and 4 bases at J, with 12 bases between. CDR1 SGHRS and CDR2 YFSETQ come from the germline V gene. The CDR3 has 14 residues.

This clonotype appeared a few times. The chain combines TRBV19 with TRBJ1-4, with D maybe TRBD1 (5 bases). Germline values: CDR1 LNHDA, CDR2 SQIVND (reference sequence). This CDR3 has 15 residues. V lost 8 bases and J lost 0, with 13 bases in between. The CDR3 loop is CASRQYQATNEKLFF. DNA for the CDR3: TGTGCCAGTCGACAGTACCAGGCAACTAATGAAAAACTGTTTTTT.

The chain employs TRBV4-1 and TRBJ1-6; possible D gene TRBD1, 6 bases. The CDR3 loop spans 18 amino acids. The germline V gene encodes CDR1 MGHRA and CDR2 YSYEKL. V was pared by 4 bases and J by 1 base, with 17 bases between. This CDR3 reads CASSPSPQGQSYNSPLHF. The CDR3 coding sequence is TGCGCCAGCAGCCCTTCTCCGCAGGGGCAGTCCTATAATTCACCCCTCCACTTT.

This clonotype has just one count. This could be a read error, since a much larger clone is one nucleotide away. Without the conserved terminal phenylalanine or tryptophan, this CDR3 likely stems from a read error. This CDR3 is CASSLGREGRYEQYL. CDR3 sequence (DNA): TGTGCCAGCAGTTTGGGGCGGGAGGGCCGCTACGAGCAGTACCTC. The V and J genes are TRBV12-3 or TRBV12-4 and TRBJ2-7; 9 positions match TRBD2. The CDR3 consists of 15 residues. Trimming took 3 bases from V and 3 from J; bases not matched to a gene: 6.

The chain has TRBV28 and TRBJ2-7; perhaps TRBD1 as D (6 bases). The germline gives CDR1 MDHEN, CDR2 SYDVKM. Trimming stripped 6 bases from V and 3 bases from J, with 15 bases between. The CDR3 has 14 amino acids. CDR3 residues: CASSGGDNYYEQYF. In nucleotides, the CDR3 is TGTGCCAGCAGCGGTGGGGACAATTACTACGAGCAGTACTTC.

This clonotype was seen a handful of times. The DNA of the CDR3 is TGTGCCAGCAGGGACCTGGTCCGGAACACCATATATTTT. This gives the protein CASRDLVRNTIYF. This chain joins TRBV28 and TRBJ1-3; D call uncertain. CDR1 and CDR2 from the germline V gene are MDHEN and SYDVKM. The CDR3 consists of 13 residues. V was shortened by 6 bases and J by 7 bases, with 13 bases between the two germline ends.

This clonotype was counted a few times. The chain employs TRBV20-1 and TRBJ2-7, with 7 bases matching TRBD1. Germline V lookup: CDR1 DFQATT, CDR2 SNEGSKA (reference sequence). CDR3 size: 14 residues. J was trimmed by 3 bases and V by 0 bases; bases with no gene match: 5. CDR3 protein: CSAREPGQNYEQYF. CDR3 in DNA: TGCAGTGCTAGAGAGCCGGGACAGAACTACGAGCAGTACTTC.

This chain links TRBV20-1 with TRBJ2-7; D is possibly TRBD2 (5 bases). The CDR3 loop spans 16 amino acids. The V gene's germline CDR1 is DFQATT and CDR2 SNEGSKA (reference sequence). The V gene lost 6 bases and the J gene lost 2 bases, with 23 bases spanning the gap. The CDR3 sequence: CSASSSRARGAYEQYF. In DNA form, the CDR3 reads TGCAGTGCGAGTAGCTCCCGGGCTCGGGGAGCCTACGAGCAGTACTTC.

V is TRBV12-3 or TRBV12-4 and J is TRBJ2-7; 10 nucleotides align to TRBD2. J lost 7 bases, V lost 3 bases, and 6 bases had no gene match. The CDR3 consists of 14 residues. The CDR3 loop reads CASSFLAGAWEQYF. In DNA, the CDR3 is TGTGCCAGCAGTTTTCTAGCGGGAGCATGGGAGCAGTACTTC.

The table lists this clonotype with many counts. The chain uses TRBV9 and TRBJ2-7; 7 nucleotides align to TRBD1. The CDR3 runs 15 residues. Germline assignment: CDR1 SGDLS and CDR2 YYNGEE. Trimming took 2 bases from V and 0 from J; bases not matched to a gene: 5. CDR3 in DNA: TGTGCCAGCAGCGTTGGGACAGCGAGCTCCTACGAGCAGTACTTC. It yields the protein CASSVGTASSYEQYF.

This clonotype was detected only a few times. This rearrangement joins TRBV9 to TRBJ2-5, with 7 bases fitting TRBD1. The germline V gene encodes CDR1 SGDLS and CDR2 YYNGEE. CDR3 size: 14 residues. V gave up 4 bases and J gave up 3 bases; unmatched junction bases: 6. Here the CDR3 reads CASSLTGDKETQYF. DNA for the CDR3: TGTGCCAGCAGCCTAACAGGGGACAAAGAGACCCAGTACTTC.

Notes on this clonotype: The germline gene is not matched at one end of the junction; a read error may be the cause. The V gene is TRBV30, the J gene TRBJ2-7; D gene ambiguous. The CDR3 is 10 amino acids. From germline, CDR1 is GTSNPN and CDR2 SVGIG (reference sequence). The CDR3 sequence is CAWSVRGPHF. In DNA form, the CDR3 reads TGTGCCTGGAGTGTACGTGGGCCCCACTTC.

The V and J genes are TRBV27 and TRBJ2-7, with TRBD1 matching 7 bases. The trim removed 8 bases at V and 1 base at J, leaving 8 bases unmatched. Germline V lookup: CDR1 MNHEY, CDR2 SMNVEV (reference sequence). This CDR3 has 14 amino acids. This CDR3 reads CASAGTVGSYEQYF. The CDR3 coding sequence is TGTGCCAGCGCCGGGACAGTCGGATCCTACGAGCAGTACTTC.

This clonotype was seen a few times. The J gene is TRBJ1-1, the V gene TRBV19, with TRBD1 matching over 7 bases. V trimming: 7 bases; J trimming: 2 bases; junction bases outside the gene matches: 7. The CDR3 is made up of 14 amino acids. The germline V gene has CDR1 LNHDA and CDR2 SQIVND (reference sequence). The CDR3 sequence is CASIGRGSNTEAFF. In nucleotides, the CDR3 is TGTGCCAGTATAGGCAGGGGGAGCAACACTGAAGCTTTCTTT. The whole variable domain, filled in from reference TRBV19 and TRBJ1-1, reads DGGITQSPKYLFRKEGQNVTLSCEQNLNHDAMYWYRQDPGQGLRLIYYSQIVNDFQKGDIAEGYSVSREKKESFPLTVTSAQKNPTAFYLCASIGRGSNTEAFFGQGTRLTVV.

This clonotype came up many times. In nucleotides, the CDR3 is TGTGCCAGCAGAAATTCGGGGCAATCCTACGAGCAGTACTTC. Amino acids: CASRNSGQSYEQYF. The gene calls are TRBV28 and TRBJ2-7; TRBD1 or TRBD2 may be the D gene (5 bases each). The V gene's germline CDR1 is MDHEN and CDR2 SYDVKM. The CDR3 totals 14 residues. V was trimmed by 6 bases and J by 1 base, leaving 13 bases between them.

CDR3 in DNA: TGTGCCAGCAGCTTAGCATCCACAGGGGTTTGGGGCGCCGGGGCCAACGTCCTGACTTTC. Translated: CASSLASTGVWGAGANVLTF. The chain is built from TRBV7-9 and TRBJ2-6; 7 bases match TRBD1. The CDR3 covers 20 residues. Germline values: CDR1 SEHNR, CDR2 FQNEAQ (reference sequence). V was pared by 0 bases and J by 4 bases, with 15 bases of the junction left unmatched.

This CDR3 reads CASSLGYSGGYTF. The CDR3 nucleotides are TGCGCCAGCAGCTTGGGATATTCGGGTGGCTACACCTTC. V usage is TRBV5-1 and J usage is TRBJ1-2, with no clear D. Looked up from germline, CDR1 is SGHRS and CDR2 is YFSETQ. V gave up 0 bases and J gave up 7 bases, with 10 bases separating them. The CDR3 is 13 residues long.

There are many counts of this clonotype. The chain recombines TRBV7-9 with TRBJ2-7; possibly TRBD2 for D (6 bases). Germline CDR1 SEHNR, CDR2 FQNEAQ (reference sequence). The CDR3 contains 15 residues. V lost 2 bases and J 4 bases, leaving 15 bases between the germline ends. The CDR3 nucleotides read TGTGCCAGCAGCTTATCATCGGGGGTCTTGTACGAGCAGTACTTC. Translated: CASSLSSGVLYEQYF. The whole variable domain, remainder taken from reference TRBV7-9 and TRBJ2-7, is DTGVSQNPRHKITKRGQNVTFRCDPISEHNRLYWYRQTLGQGPEFLTYFQNEAQLEKSRLLSDRFSAERPKGSFSTLEIQRTEQGDSAMYLCASSLSSGVLYEQYFGPGTRLTVT.

In this sample, this clonotype turned up a few times. The chain combines TRBV6-5 with TRBJ1-5; TRBD1 matches 8 bases. The CDR3 extends over 16 amino acids. CDR1 and CDR2 from the germline V gene are MNHEY and SVGAGI. Trimming removed 0 bases from V and 6 bases from J; junction bases left unmatched: 7. CDR3 in amino acids: CASSYSDGTGSQPQHF. The DNA of the CDR3 is TGTGCCAGCAGTTACTCAGACGGGACAGGCAGTCAGCCCCAGCATTTT.

V usage is TRBV30 and J usage is TRBJ2-7, with D uncertain. The V end was cut by 3 bases, the J end by 4 bases, with 10 bases between. Germline CDR1 and CDR2: GTSNPN and SVGIG (reference sequence). The CDR3 is made up of 12 amino acids. CDR3 sequence: CAWRGARYEQYF. The CDR3 DNA reads as TGTGCCTGGAGAGGAGCTAGGTACGAGCAGTACTTC.

This clonotype was counted at least ten times. The gene calls are TRBV6-5 and TRBJ2-7; 10 bases map to TRBD2. The CDR3 length is 15 residues. The J segment lost 6 bases and the V segment lost 0 bases, leaving 5 bases of the junction unmatched. CDR1 MNHEY and CDR2 SVGAGI come from the germline V gene. CDR3 sequence: CASSYSASGSPEQYF. CDR3 nucleotide sequence: TGTGCCAGCAGTTACTCGGCTAGCGGGAGTCCCGAGCAGTACTTC.

The chain carries TRBV7-9 and TRBJ2-7; tentative D call: TRBD1 (5 bases). Trimming pared 5 bases from V and 6 bases from J, leaving 17 bases between. From germline, CDR1 is SEHNR and CDR2 FQNEAQ (reference sequence). The CDR3 is 14 residues long. CDR3 DNA: TGTGCCAGCAGCGAAGACAGTGGACCCTTCGAGCAGTACTTC. The encoded protein is CASSEDSGPFEQYF.

In its sample, this clonotype was seen many times. This sequence joins TRBV6-1 and TRBJ2-7; D is unresolved. The ends were cut back, 2 bases at V and 8 bases at J, with 7 bases in the middle. Germline CDR1 MNHNS, CDR2 SASEGT. CDR3 size: 11 residues. CDR3 sequence: CASSEWEQQYF. Written as DNA, the CDR3 is TGTGCCAGCAGTGAATGGGAACAGCAGTACTTC.

This clonotype was picked up many times. The chain has TRBV7-9 and TRBJ1-5; a weak D match, TRBD1 (5 bases). From germline, CDR1 is SEHNR and CDR2 FQNEAQ (reference sequence). Trimming took 3 bases from V and 7 from J, leaving 10 bases between them. The CDR3 spans 13 residues. The CDR3, as DNA: TGTGCCAGCAGCTTGGGGGGTTCACAGCCCCAGCATTTT. Its protein is CASSLGGSQPQHF.

This rearrangement joins TRBV15 to TRBJ2-2; D may correspond to TRBD1 or TRBD2 (5 bases each). The CDR3 spans 17 residues. The V end lost 0 bases, the J end lost 4 bases, and 15 bases lay between the germline ends. Per germline, CDR1 LNHNV and CDR2 YYDKDF (reference sequence). The CDR3 region is CATSRDGHNRGTGELFF. CDR3 in DNA: TGTGCCACCAGCAGAGATGGACATAATCGGGGCACCGGGGAGCTGTTTTTT.

This clonotype was counted only a few times. The chain combines TRBV5-1 with TRBJ1-1; a possible D gene is TRBD1 (6 bases). Per the germline V gene, CDR1 is SGHRS and CDR2 is YFSETQ. Trimming took 4 bases from V and 4 from J, leaving 17 bases between them. The CDR3 covers 15 residues. CDR3 sequence reads: CASSPVGLGGTEAFF. The CDR3 region has the DNA TGCGCCAGCAGCCCCGTGGGATTAGGGGGCACTGAAGCTTTCTTT.

The chain recombines TRBV30 with TRBJ2-1; a weak D match, TRBD2 (5 bases). V lost 5 bases, J lost 5 bases, and 16 bases lay in between. Germline values: CDR1 GTSNPN, CDR2 SVGIG (reference sequence). The CDR3 loop spans 14 amino acids. The chain's CDR3 is CAWAPGEWDNEQFF. The CDR3 nucleotides are TGTGCCTGGGCCCCTGGGGAGTGGGACAATGAGCAGTTCTTC.

This clonotype showed up just a few times. The chain combines TRBV12-3 or TRBV12-4 with TRBJ2-5, with TRBD2 matching over 7 bases. This CDR3 spans 15 amino acids. After removal of 6 bases from V and 4 bases from J, the junction contained 11 bases not matched to a gene. CDR3 loop: CASSGGRGVGETQYF. In nucleotides, the CDR3 is TGTGCCAGCAGCGGGGGGAGGGGAGTAGGAGAGACCCAGTACTTC.

This clonotype was seen only a few times. A much larger clone differs from this one at a single base, so this may be a read error. In this CDR3 the conserved last residue, phenylalanine or tryptophan, is missing, so a read error is likely. This rearrangement joins TRBV3-1 to TRBJ2-7; 9 nucleotides align to TRBD2. The length of the CDR3 is 16 residues. The J segment lost 3 bases and the V segment lost 0 bases, leaving 6 bases of the junction unmatched. The V gene's germline CDR1 is LGHDT and CDR2 YNNKEL (reference sequence). The CDR3 spells CASSQERSSGSYEQYL. As DNA, the CDR3 is TGTGCCAGCAGCCAAGAAAGGAGTAGCGGGAGCTACGAGCAGTACCTC.

V gene TRBV11-1 combines with J gene TRBJ2-1; 9 bases line up with TRBD2. CDR3 size: 11 residues. CDR1 SGHAT and CDR2 FQDESV come from the germline V gene (reference sequence). Trimming removed 6 bases from V and 9 bases from J; junction bases left unmatched: 0. The CDR3 region has the DNA TGTGCCAGCAGGACTAGCGGTGAGCAGTTCTTC. Its translation is CASRTSGEQFF.

This clonotype has at least ten counts. CDR3 coding DNA: TGTGCCAGCAGCGCGAAAGGGGAACTAGCGGGCCCCCAGCCCTACGAGCAGTACTTC. It is translated as CASSAKGELAGPQPYEQYF. V usage is TRBV2 and J usage is TRBJ2-7; 9 bases are shared with TRBD2. CDR3 length: 19 amino acids. CDR1 and CDR2 (germline): SNHLY, FYNNEI. V lost 6 bases and J lost 2; bases outside the gene matches: 20.

The V and J genes are TRBV7-9 and TRBJ2-7, with 9 bases lining up with TRBD1. Trimming removed 4 bases from V and 1 base from J; junction bases left unmatched: 5. The CDR3 totals 15 residues. CDR1 is SEHNR, CDR2 FQNEAQ, per germline (reference sequence). CDR3 nucleotides: TGTGCCAGCAGCTCCCGGGACAGGGTATCCTACGAGCAGTACTTC. Protein sequence: CASSSRDRVSYEQYF.